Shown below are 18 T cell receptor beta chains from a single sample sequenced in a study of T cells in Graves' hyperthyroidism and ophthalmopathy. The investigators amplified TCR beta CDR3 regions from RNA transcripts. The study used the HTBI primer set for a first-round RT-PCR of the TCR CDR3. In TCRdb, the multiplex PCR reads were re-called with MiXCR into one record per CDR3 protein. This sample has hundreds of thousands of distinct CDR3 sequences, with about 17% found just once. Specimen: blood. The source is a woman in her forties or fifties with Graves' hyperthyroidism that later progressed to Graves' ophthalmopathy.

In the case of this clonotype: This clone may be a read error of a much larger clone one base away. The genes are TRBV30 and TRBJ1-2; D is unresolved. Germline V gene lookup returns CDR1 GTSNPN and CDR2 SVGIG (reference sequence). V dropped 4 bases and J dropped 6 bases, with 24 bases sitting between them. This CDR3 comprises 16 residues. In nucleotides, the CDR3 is TGTGCCTGGATTCCGCCCGCAGGACGGGAGGTCAATGGCTACACCTTC. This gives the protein CAWIPPAGREVNGYTF.

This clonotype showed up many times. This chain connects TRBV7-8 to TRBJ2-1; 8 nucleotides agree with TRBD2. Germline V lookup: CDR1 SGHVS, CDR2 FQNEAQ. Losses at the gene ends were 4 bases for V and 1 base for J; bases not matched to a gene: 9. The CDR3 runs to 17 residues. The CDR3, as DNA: TGTGCCAGCAGCTCTAGTGCTAGCGGGTTTTCCTACAATGAGCAGTTCTTC. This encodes CASSSSASGFSYNEQFF.

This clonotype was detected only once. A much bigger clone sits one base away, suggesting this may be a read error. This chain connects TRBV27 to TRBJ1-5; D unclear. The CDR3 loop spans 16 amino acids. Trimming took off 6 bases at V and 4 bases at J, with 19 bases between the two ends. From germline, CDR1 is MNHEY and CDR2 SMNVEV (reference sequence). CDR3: CASRGLGGAENQPQHF. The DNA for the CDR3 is TGTGCCAGCAGGGGATTGGGAGGAGCTGAAAATCAGCCCCAGCATTTT.

As DNA, the CDR3 is TGTGCCAGCGACGGGGGGTTGGGCTATGGCTACACCTTC. This encodes CASDGGLGYGYTF. The rearrangement links TRBV6-1 to TRBJ1-2; maybe TRBD1 (5 bases). CDR1 is MNHNS and CDR2 is SASEGT in the germline V gene. This CDR3 spans 13 amino acids. V was shortened by 8 bases and J by 4 bases, with 14 bases between the two germline ends.

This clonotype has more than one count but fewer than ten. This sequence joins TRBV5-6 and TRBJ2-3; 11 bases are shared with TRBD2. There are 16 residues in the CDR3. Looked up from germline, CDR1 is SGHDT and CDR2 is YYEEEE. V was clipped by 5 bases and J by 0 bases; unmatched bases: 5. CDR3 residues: CASRRTSGFSTDTQYF. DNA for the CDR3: TGTGCCAGCAGGCGGACTAGCGGGTTTAGCACAGATACGCAGTATTTT.

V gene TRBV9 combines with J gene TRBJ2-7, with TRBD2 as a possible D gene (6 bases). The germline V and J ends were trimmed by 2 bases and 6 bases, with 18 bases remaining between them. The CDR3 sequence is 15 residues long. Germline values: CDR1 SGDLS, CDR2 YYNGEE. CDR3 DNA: TGTGCCAGCAGCGTCGACGGAGGGGATATTGGCGAGCAGTACTTC. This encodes CASSVDGGDIGEQYF.

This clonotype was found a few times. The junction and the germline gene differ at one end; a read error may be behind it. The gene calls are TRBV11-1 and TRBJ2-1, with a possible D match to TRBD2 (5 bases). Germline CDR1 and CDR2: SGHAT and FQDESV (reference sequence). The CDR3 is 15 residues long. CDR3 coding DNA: TGTGCCAGCAACTTAAAGACGGGGTTGTACAATGAGCAGTTCTTC. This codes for CASNLKTGLYNEQFF.

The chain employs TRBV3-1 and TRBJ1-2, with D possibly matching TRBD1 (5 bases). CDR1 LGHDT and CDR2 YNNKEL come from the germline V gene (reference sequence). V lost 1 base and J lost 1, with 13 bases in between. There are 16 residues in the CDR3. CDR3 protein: CASSQASGIVNYGYTF. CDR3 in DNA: TGTGCCAGCAGCCAAGCATCAGGGATCGTTAACTATGGCTACACCTTC.

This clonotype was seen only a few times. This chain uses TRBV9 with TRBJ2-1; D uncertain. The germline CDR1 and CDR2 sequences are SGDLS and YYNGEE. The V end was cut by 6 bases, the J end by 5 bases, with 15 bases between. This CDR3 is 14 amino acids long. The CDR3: CASKKPDGNNEQFF. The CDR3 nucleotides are TGTGCCAGCAAAAAACCGGACGGAAACAATGAGCAGTTCTTC.

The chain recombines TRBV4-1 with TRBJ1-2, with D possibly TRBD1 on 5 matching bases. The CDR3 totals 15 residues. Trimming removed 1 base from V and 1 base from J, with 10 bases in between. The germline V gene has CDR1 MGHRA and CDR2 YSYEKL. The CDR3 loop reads CASSQGAGHNYGYTF. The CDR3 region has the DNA TGCGCCAGCAGCCAAGGGGCAGGACATAACTATGGCTACACCTTC.

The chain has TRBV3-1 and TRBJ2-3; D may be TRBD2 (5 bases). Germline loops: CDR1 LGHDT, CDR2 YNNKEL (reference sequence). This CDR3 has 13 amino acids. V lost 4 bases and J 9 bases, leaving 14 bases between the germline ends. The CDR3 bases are TGTGCCAGCAGCCGATATGAGCGGACCACGCAGTATTTT. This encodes CASSRYERTTQYF.

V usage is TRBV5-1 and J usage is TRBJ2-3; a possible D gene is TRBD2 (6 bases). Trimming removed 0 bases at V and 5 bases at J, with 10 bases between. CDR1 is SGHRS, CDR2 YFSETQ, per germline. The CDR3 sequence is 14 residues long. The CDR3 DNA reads TGCGCCAGCAGCTTGGGGCAGGGACTAGATACGCAGTATTTT. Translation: CASSLGQGLDTQYF.

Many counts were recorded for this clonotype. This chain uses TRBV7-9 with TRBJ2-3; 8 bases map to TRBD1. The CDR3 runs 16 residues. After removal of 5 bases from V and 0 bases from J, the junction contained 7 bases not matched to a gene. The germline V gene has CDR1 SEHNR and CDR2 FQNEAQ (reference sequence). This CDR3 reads CASSTTYRGSTDTQYF. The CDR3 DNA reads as TGTGCCAGCAGCACTACGTACAGGGGGAGCACAGATACGCAGTATTTT.

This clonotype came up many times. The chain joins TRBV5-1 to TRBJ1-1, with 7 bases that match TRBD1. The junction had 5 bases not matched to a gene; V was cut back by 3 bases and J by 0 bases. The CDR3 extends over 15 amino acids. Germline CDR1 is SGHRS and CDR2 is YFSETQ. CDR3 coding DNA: TGCGCCAGCAGCTCCCCAGACAGGGTGAACACTGAAGCTTTCTTT. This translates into CASSSPDRVNTEAFF.

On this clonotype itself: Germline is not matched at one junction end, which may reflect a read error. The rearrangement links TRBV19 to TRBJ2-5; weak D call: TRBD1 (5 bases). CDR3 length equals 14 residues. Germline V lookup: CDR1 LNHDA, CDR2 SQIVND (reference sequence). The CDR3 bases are TGTGCCAGTAGTATGAGCTCAGGGCGAGAGACCCAGCACTTC. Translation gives CASSMSSGRETQHF. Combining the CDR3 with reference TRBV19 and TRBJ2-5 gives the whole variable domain DGGITQSPKYLFRKEGQNVTLSCEQNLNHDAMYWYRQDPGQGLRLIYYSQIVNDFQKGDIAEGYSVSREKKESFPLTVTSAQKNPTAFYLCASSMSSGRETQHFGPGTRLLVL.

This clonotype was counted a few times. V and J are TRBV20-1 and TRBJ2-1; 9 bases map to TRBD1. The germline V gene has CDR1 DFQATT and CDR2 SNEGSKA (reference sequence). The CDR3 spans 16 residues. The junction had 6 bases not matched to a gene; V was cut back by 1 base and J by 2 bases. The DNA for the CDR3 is TGCAGTGCTAGAGTCGGGACAGGGAACCCCTACAATGAGCAGTTCTTC. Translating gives CSARVGTGNPYNEQFF.

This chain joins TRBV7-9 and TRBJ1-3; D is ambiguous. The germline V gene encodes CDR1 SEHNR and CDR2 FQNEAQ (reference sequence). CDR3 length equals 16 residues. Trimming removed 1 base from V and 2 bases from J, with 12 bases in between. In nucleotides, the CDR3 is TGTGCCAGCAGCTTAGTACAGTCTCGGGCTGGAAACACCATATATTTT. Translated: CASSLVQSRAGNTIYF.

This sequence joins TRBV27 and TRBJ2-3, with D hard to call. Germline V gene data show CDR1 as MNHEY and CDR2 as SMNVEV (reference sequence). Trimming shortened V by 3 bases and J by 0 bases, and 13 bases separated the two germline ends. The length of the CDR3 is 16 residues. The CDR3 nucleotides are TGTGCCAGCAGTTTTTCGGTAGAGTCTAGCACAGATACGCAGTATTTT. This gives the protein CASSFSVESSTDTQYF.